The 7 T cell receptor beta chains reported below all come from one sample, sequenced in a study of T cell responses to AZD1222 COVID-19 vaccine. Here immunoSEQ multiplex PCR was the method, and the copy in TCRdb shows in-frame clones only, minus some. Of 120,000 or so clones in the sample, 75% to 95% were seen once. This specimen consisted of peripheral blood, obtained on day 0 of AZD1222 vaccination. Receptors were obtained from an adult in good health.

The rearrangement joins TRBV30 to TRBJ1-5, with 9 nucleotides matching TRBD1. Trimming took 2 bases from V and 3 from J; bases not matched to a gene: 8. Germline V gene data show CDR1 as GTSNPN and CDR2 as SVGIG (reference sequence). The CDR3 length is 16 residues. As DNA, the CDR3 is TGTGCCTGGAGTACAGGGGGCTACCTTGACAATCAGCCCCAGCATTTT. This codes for CAWSTGGYLDNQPQHF.

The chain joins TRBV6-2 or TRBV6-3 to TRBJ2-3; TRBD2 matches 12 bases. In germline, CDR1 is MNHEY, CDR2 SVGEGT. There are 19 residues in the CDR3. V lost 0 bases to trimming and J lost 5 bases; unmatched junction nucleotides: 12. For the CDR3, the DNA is TGTGCCAGCAGTTACTCTGAGACTAGCGGGAGAGTTTACATAGATACGCAGTATTTT. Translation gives CASSYSETSGRVYIDTQYF.

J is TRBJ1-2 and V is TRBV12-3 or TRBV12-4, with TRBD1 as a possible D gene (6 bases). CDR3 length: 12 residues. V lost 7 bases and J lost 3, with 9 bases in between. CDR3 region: CASKGVDYGYTF. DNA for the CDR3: TGTGCCAGCAAGGGGGTGGACTATGGCTACACCTTC.

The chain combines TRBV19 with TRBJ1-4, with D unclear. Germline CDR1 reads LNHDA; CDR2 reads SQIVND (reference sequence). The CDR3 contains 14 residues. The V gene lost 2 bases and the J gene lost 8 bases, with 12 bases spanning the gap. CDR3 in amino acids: CASSIWAVGEKLFF. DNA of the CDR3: TGTGCCAGTAGTATATGGGCAGTTGGCGAAAAACTGTTTTTT.

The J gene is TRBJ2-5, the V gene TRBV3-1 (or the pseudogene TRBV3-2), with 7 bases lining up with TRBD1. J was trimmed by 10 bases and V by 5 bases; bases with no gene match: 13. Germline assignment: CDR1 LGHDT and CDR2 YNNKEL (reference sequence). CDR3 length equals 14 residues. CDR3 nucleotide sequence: TGTGCCAGCAGCAACAGGGGTCCACCGGGCCACCAGTACTTC. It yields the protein CASSNRGPPGHQYF.

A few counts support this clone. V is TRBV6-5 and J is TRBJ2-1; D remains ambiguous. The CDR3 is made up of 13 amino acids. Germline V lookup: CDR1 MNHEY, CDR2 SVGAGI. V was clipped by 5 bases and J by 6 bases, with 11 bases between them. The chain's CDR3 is CASSPQPANEQFF. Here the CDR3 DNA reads TGTGCCAGCAGTCCTCAGCCAGCCAATGAGCAGTTCTTC.

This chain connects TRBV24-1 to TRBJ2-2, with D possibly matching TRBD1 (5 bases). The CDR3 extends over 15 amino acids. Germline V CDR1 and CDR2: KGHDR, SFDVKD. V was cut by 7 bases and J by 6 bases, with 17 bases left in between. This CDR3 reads CATSEPVVGAGELFF. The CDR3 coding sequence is TGTGCCACCAGCGAACCGGTGGTAGGGGCCGGGGAGCTGTTTTTT.